This T cell receptor beta chain was found in a study of blood T cell repertoires in COVID-19. Study-wide background: From T cells, B-cell-depleted T cells, or PBMCs came the material, which was cDNA or gDNA.

Enrollees, about 18 to 89 years old, lived in 24 US areas. There are 12 residues in the CDR3. The germline gives CDR1 SQVTM, CDR2 ANQGSEA. The V segment lost 6 bases and the J segment 2 bases; nucleotides outside the gene matches: 3. Some clones are missing from TCRdb's copy, which holds only in-frame ones; the method was immunoSEQ multiplex PCR. The table shows 250,000 or so clones, with 87% occurring only once. Sequencing input: PBMCs or T cells enriched from blood (not recorded which). The chain couples TRBV29-1 to TRBJ1-1; the match to TRBD1 covers 7 bases. The sequence derives from a man aged 25-40 years who had recovered from COVID-19. CDR3: CSVHRGNTEAFF. DNA of the CDR3: TGCAGCGTACACAGGGGTAACACTGAAGCTTTCTTT.